This TCR beta chain is from a study of T cell changes during pregnancy in multiple sclerosis. Method: immunoSEQ multiplex PCR; TCRdb's copy keeps in-frame clones and lacks some. Found here are around 57,000 clones, roughly nine tenths of them singletons; the top ten hold roughly 1.4%. The V gene end was trimmed by 8 bases and the J gene end by 8 bases; junction bases not matched to a gene: 13. This CDR3 contains 14 residues. Per the germline V gene, CDR1 is SGHTA and CDR2 is FQGNSA. The chain uses TRBV7-2 and TRBJ2-5; TRBD2 matches 8 bases. This sequence originates from a female donor in good health, enrolled as a control in a pregnancy study. The material sequenced was peripheral blood, taken after pregnancy. The CDR3 region has the DNA TGTGCCAGCTCCGGGGGGGCTATTCGAGGAACCCAGTACTTC. It translates to CASSGGAIRGTQYF.